Following are 29 T cell receptor beta chains from one sample sequenced in a study of early T cells in non-severe SARS-CoV-2 infection. TCRdb re-called the 5' RACE reads with MiXCR, one entry per CDR3 protein. The table lists 69,000 or so distinct CDR3 sequences, about 4.9% of them singletons. This specimen was whole blood, taken at baseline. These receptors were obtained from an adult who was a healthcare worker with PCR-confirmed SARS-CoV-2 infection or an uninfected control (not recorded which). The donor label of this sample is uncertain.

This clonotype was counted at least ten times. V and J are TRBV30 and TRBJ1-2, with no clear D. Trimming left V 0 bases short and J 2 bases short, with 7 bases between. The CDR3 totals 13 residues. Looked up from germline, CDR1 is GTSNPN and CDR2 is SVGIG (reference sequence). CDR3 DNA sequence: TGTGCCTGGAGTGTACGGCAGAACTATGGCTACACCTTC. It encodes CAWSVRQNYGYTF.

The rearrangement links TRBV6-1 to TRBJ1-1, with D maybe TRBD1 (6 bases). The length of the CDR3 is 15 residues. CDR1 is MNHNS, CDR2 SASEGT, per germline. With 11 bases removed from V and 0 bases from J, the gap between germline ends came to 19 bases. The chain's CDR3 is CAHPSSGGLNTEAFF. The CDR3 DNA reads TGTGCCCACCCTTCCTCGGGGGGGCTGAACACTGAAGCTTTCTTT.

A few counts support this clonotype. This sequence joins TRBV5-6 and TRBJ1-1, with D perhaps matching TRBD1 (6 bases). V was clipped by 0 bases and J by 13 bases, with 16 bases between them. CDR1 is SGHDT, CDR2 YYEEEE, per germline. The CDR3 is 13 amino acids. The CDR3 sequence: CASSLGQAHSYFF. CDR3 nucleotides: TGTGCCAGCAGCTTGGGACAGGCACACTCATATTTCTTT. Filled out from reference TRBV5-6 and TRBJ1-1, the complete variable domain reads DAGVTQSPTHLIKTRGQQVTLRCSPKSGHDTVSWYQQALGQGPQFIFQYYEEEERQRGNFPDRFSGHQFPNYSSELNVNALLLGDSALYLCASSLGQAHSYFFGQGTRLTVV.

The chain links TRBV23-1 to TRBJ2-3; 10 bases map to TRBD1. TRBV23-1 is given ORF status, its function remaining uncertain. Trimming took 4 bases from V and 2 from J; bases not matched to a gene: 9. The CDR3 runs 17 residues. The CDR3 bases are TGCGCCAGCAGTCCCACGAACGGGACAGGGGCCACAGATACGCAGTATTTT. It codes for CASSPTNGTGATDTQYF.

This clonotype was counted many times. The V and J genes are TRBV18 and TRBJ1-6; a weak D match, TRBD1 (5 bases). The CDR3 has 14 amino acids. Germline lookup yields CDR1 KGHSH and CDR2 LQKENI. V lost 3 bases and J 14 bases, leaving 17 bases between the germline ends. The CDR3 protein is CASSPGTASKSLHF. CDR3 DNA sequence: TGTGCCAGCTCACCGGGGACCGCATCGAAATCCCTCCACTTT.

The genes are TRBV10-3 and TRBJ1-4, with D possibly being TRBD1 (5 bases). The CDR3 length is 16 residues. The V gene lost 4 bases and the J gene lost 3 bases, with 15 bases spanning the gap. CDR1 ENHRY and CDR2 SYGVKD come from the germline V gene. DNA for the CDR3: TGTGCCATCAGTGCTCCAGACCGAGGGGCTAATGAAAAACTGTTTTTT. It is translated as CAISAPDRGANEKLFF.

The rearrangement uses TRBV28 and TRBJ2-2; a weak D match, TRBD2 (7 bases). With 11 bases removed from V and 4 bases from J, the gap between germline ends came to 20 bases. The CDR3 covers 15 residues. Germline V gives CDR1 MDHEN, CDR2 SYDVKM. DNA of the CDR3: TGTGCCTCAACCTGGGGGGGCCCCCCCACCGGGGAGCTGTTTTTT. This gives the protein CASTWGGPPTGELFF.

In this sample, this clonotype turned up many times. The chain uses TRBV27 and TRBJ2-5; possible D gene TRBD2, 6 bases. The CDR3 contains 14 residues. V was pared by 7 bases and J by 2 bases, with 14 bases between. Germline V lookup: CDR1 MNHEY, CDR2 SMNVEV (reference sequence). CDR3: CASMRRGGQETQYF. DNA of the CDR3: TGTGCCAGCATGAGGAGGGGCGGGCAAGAGACCCAGTACTTC.

This clonotype was found many times. This chain joins TRBV7-6 and TRBJ2-3; D not certain. The CDR3 has 15 residues. V was cut by 1 base and J by 0 bases, with 8 bases left in between. CDR1 SGHVS and CDR2 FNYEAQ come from the germline V gene. The CDR3 coding sequence is TGTGCCAGCAGCTTAGGGGTCGTCAGCACAGATACGCAGTATTTT. As protein: CASSLGVVSTDTQYF.

This clonotype turned up a few times. The chain employs TRBV4-1 and TRBJ1-4, with a weak D call TRBD1 (5 bases). Germline lookup yields CDR1 MGHRA and CDR2 YSYEKL. The CDR3 extends over 15 amino acids. The V gene lost 1 base and the J gene lost 6 bases, with 12 bases spanning the gap. CDR3 sequence (DNA): TGCGCCAGCAGCCAAGTAGGGACGGGAGATGAAAAACTGTTTTTT. Protein: CASSQVGTGDEKLFF.

This clonotype was detected a few times. The chain carries TRBV9 and TRBJ2-1; 7 bases line up with TRBD1. Germline V CDR1 and CDR2: SGDLS, YYNGEE. The CDR3 length is 16 residues. The junction had 10 bases not matched to a gene; V was cut back by 3 bases and J by 4 bases. The CDR3, as DNA: TGTGCCAGCAGCGCGAGGGGGCCGCACCCTTACAATGAGCAGTTCTTC. Translated: CASSARGPHPYNEQFF. The full variable domain, with the rest looked up from reference TRBV9 and TRBJ2-1, is DSGVTQTPKHLITATGQRVTLRCSPRSGDLSVYWYQQSLDQGLQFLIQYYNGEERAKGNILERFSAQQFPDLHSELNLSSLELGDSALYFCASSARGPHPYNEQFFGPGTRLTVL.

At least ten counts were recorded for this clonotype. The V and J genes are TRBV29-1 and TRBJ2-7; TRBD1 agrees at 9 bases. Germline V gene sequence: CDR1 SQVTM, CDR2 ANQGSEA. This CDR3 has 13 residues. The V segment lost 6 bases and the J segment 6 bases; nucleotides outside the gene matches: 9. CDR3 in amino acids: CSVTGQGGFEQYF. CDR3 nucleotides: TGCAGCGTCACGGGACAGGGCGGATTCGAGCAGTACTTC.

This clonotype has a handful of counts. The genes are TRBV6-6 and TRBJ2-2; no reliable D call. CDR3 length: 13 residues. Germline CDR1 is MNHNY and CDR2 is SVGAGI (reference sequence). The V end lost 6 bases, the J end lost 11 bases, and 16 bases lay between the germline ends. The CDR3: CASSPDPFQELFF. In nucleotides, the CDR3 is TGTGCCAGCAGCCCAGACCCTTTTCAAGAGCTGTTTTTT.

J is TRBJ1-6 and V is TRBV3-1; 7 bases are a match to TRBD1. Germline V lookup: CDR1 LGHDT, CDR2 YNNKEL (reference sequence). The CDR3 is 16 residues long. J gave up 7 bases and V 0 bases, and 6 bases lay outside the gene matches. The DNA for the CDR3 is TGTGCCAGCAGCCAAGATCGCCAGGGGGGGAATTCACCCCTCCACTTT. This gives the protein CASSQDRQGGNSPLHF.

The sample holds many counts of this clonotype. This chain links TRBV6-5 with TRBJ1-1, with 10 bases identical to TRBD1. Germline lookup yields CDR1 MNHEY and CDR2 SVGAGI. After removal of 6 bases from V and 0 bases from J, the junction contained 13 bases not matched to a gene. There are 18 residues in the CDR3. This CDR3 is CASSRRRQGAFMNTEAFF. In DNA form, the CDR3 reads TGTGCCAGCAGCCGAAGGCGACAGGGGGCCTTCATGAACACTGAAGCTTTCTTT.

The V call is TRBV24-1, the J call TRBJ1-5; D not certain. Trimming cost V 9 bases and J 7 bases, with 12 bases left between them. CDR3 length: 12 amino acids. Germline CDR1 reads KGHDR; CDR2 reads SFDVKD. Here the CDR3 DNA reads TGTGCCACCGGACGTTTAGGGCAGCCCCAGCATTTT. Protein product: CATGRLGQPQHF.

This chain links TRBV27 with TRBJ2-7, with unresolved D. The CDR3 sequence is 11 residues long. Germline CDR1 MNHEY, CDR2 SMNVEV (reference sequence). Trimming removed 3 bases at V and 5 bases at J, with 5 bases between. The CDR3 reads CASSLGHEQYF. In nucleotides, the CDR3 is TGTGCCAGCAGTTTGGGCCACGAGCAGTACTTC.

This clonotype appeared a few times. Here the CDR3 reads CASSSFRRQDTLHEQYF. CDR3 coding DNA: TGTGCCAGCAGTTCCTTCCGACGACAGGACACTTTACACGAGCAGTACTTC. The J gene is TRBJ2-7, the V gene TRBV6-2 or TRBV6-3; weak D call: TRBD1 (6 bases). From germline, CDR1 is MNHEY and CDR2 SVGEGT. With 4 bases removed from V and 5 bases from J, the gap between germline ends came to 24 bases. This CDR3 is 17 amino acids long.

This clonotype appeared a few times. The rearrangement links TRBV7-9 to TRBJ2-3; possible D gene TRBD2, 5 bases. This CDR3 comprises 14 residues. The germline V gene has CDR1 SEHNR and CDR2 FQNEAQ (reference sequence). V shed 9 bases and J shed 0 bases, with 13 bases lying between them. This chain's CDR3 is CASLEAVSTDTQYF. For the CDR3, the DNA is TGTGCCAGTCTCGAAGCGGTGAGCACAGATACGCAGTATTTT. Looking up the rest from reference TRBV7-9 and TRBJ2-3 gives the full variable domain: DTGVSQNPRHKITKRGQNVTFRCDPISEHNRLYWYRQTLGQGPEFLTYFQNEAQLEKSRLLSDRFSAERPKGSFSTLEIQRTEQGDSAMYLCASLEAVSTDTQYFGPGTRLTVL.

This clonotype appeared many times. The chain has TRBV20-1 and TRBJ1-1; D might be TRBD1 (5 bases). Per germline, CDR1 DFQATT and CDR2 SNEGSKA (reference sequence). V was trimmed by 5 bases and J by 1 base, leaving 14 bases between them. This CDR3 spans 14 amino acids. Here the CDR3 DNA reads TGCAGTGCTGACCCTGGACATACGAACACTGAAGCTTTCTTT. Its protein product is CSADPGHTNTEAFF.

There are many counts of this clonotype. The V gene is TRBV20-1, the J gene TRBJ2-2, with 8 bases identical to TRBD1. Germline V gives CDR1 DFQATT, CDR2 SNEGSKA (reference sequence). The CDR3 totals 16 residues. V lost 0 bases and J lost 1; bases outside the gene matches: 4. CDR3 coding DNA: TGCAGTGCTAGAGACCCCGACAGGGGGAACACCGGGGAGCTGTTTTTT. It specifies CSARDPDRGNTGELFF.

J is TRBJ2-7 and V is TRBV7-2, with a weak D call TRBD2 (7 bases). Germline values: CDR1 SGHTA, CDR2 FQGNSA. Between the trimmed V and J ends, which lost 5 bases and 5 bases, there was a span of 28 bases. This CDR3 contains 18 residues. As DNA, the CDR3 is TGTGCCAGCAGCCCTGTCTATGGTGGGGGGGGCCTGGTCCACGAGCAGTACTTC. This sequence encodes CASSPVYGGGGLVHEQYF.

This clonotype showed up just a few times. The chain is built from TRBV7-2 and TRBJ2-1; 12 bases are shared with TRBD2. Germline loops: CDR1 SGHTA, CDR2 FQGNSA. CDR3 length equals 14 residues. V dropped 5 bases and J dropped 6; count of bases not matched to a gene: 2. The CDR3 bases are TGTGCCAGCAGCGCTAGCGGGGGGGCCAATGAGCAGTTCTTC. This translates into CASSASGGANEQFF. The full variable domain, completed using reference TRBV7-2 and TRBJ2-1, is GAGVSQSPSNKVTEKGKDVELRCDPISGHTALYWYRQSLGQGLEFLIYFQGNSAPDKSGLPSDRFSAERTGGSVSTLTIQRTQQEDSAVYLCASSASGGANEQFFGPGTRLTVL.

There are a few counts of this clonotype. The chain uses TRBV21-1 and TRBJ1-4; the D call TRBD1 from the table was never checked on the DNA. TRBV21-1 constitutes a pseudogene. The CDR3 totals 15 residues. CDR3 sequence: CASTLTVGQQEKLFF. The CDR3 DNA sequence: TGTGCCAGCACCTTAACGGTTGGACAACAGGAAAAACTGTTTTTT.

This clonotype was seen ten or more times. The chain combines TRBV9 with TRBJ2-1; D is possibly TRBD1 or TRBD2 (5 bases each). Germline values: CDR1 SGDLS, CDR2 YYNGEE. Trimming took off 1 base at V and 8 bases at J, with 7 bases between the two ends. This CDR3 region has 12 residues. The chain's CDR3 is CASSVRDDEQFF. CDR3 nucleotides: TGTGCCAGCAGCGTACGGGACGATGAGCAGTTCTTC.

The rearrangement uses TRBV4-3 and TRBJ2-7; 8 positions agree with TRBD1. The V segment lost 2 bases and the J segment 3 bases; nucleotides outside the gene matches: 3. Germline V gives CDR1 LGHNA, CDR2 YSLEER. The CDR3 runs 14 residues. CDR3 sequence (DNA): TGCGCCAGCAGCCAAAGTACAGGGGGCTACGAGCAGTACTTC. It encodes CASSQSTGGYEQYF.

This clonotype has a handful of counts. The chain links TRBV7-2 to TRBJ1-2; no firm D call. CDR1 is SGHTA and CDR2 is FQGNSA in the germline V gene. V was shortened by 5 bases and J by 4 bases, with 11 bases between the two germline ends. The CDR3 runs to 13 residues. CDR3 nucleotides: TGTGCCAGCAGCCCCCCGACCATCTATGGCTACACCTTC. Translated, it gives CASSPPTIYGYTF.

The rearrangement joins TRBV5-6 to TRBJ2-2; TRBD1 might be the D (5 bases). This CDR3 is built from 16 residues. Germline V CDR1 and CDR2: SGHDT, YYEEEE. V was trimmed by 1 base and J by 5 bases, leaving 15 bases between them. The CDR3 here is CASSLLSPGKTGELFF. The CDR3 DNA sequence: TGTGCCAGCAGCTTGTTAAGCCCAGGGAAAACCGGGGAGCTGTTTTTT.

This clonotype has at least ten counts. This sequence joins TRBV14 and TRBJ2-1; possibly TRBD2 for D (5 bases). Germline V gene data show CDR1 as SGHDN and CDR2 as FVKESK. This CDR3 has 14 amino acids. V was shortened by 8 bases and J by 1 base, with 12 bases between the two germline ends. The CDR3 DNA reads TGTGCCAGCTCTGGGCGGACTTCCTACAATGAGCAGTTCTTC. Its translation is CASSGRTSYNEQFF.